The text below deals with one T cell receptor (beta chain). Its cognate antigen is unknown. The sample originates from a study of T cell responses to AZD1222 COVID-19 vaccine. Study observations and caveats: Spike-specific TCR breadth rose after two AZD1222 doses, and depth rose as well. Clonal diversity was possibly underestimated, and the donors were mostly white British, with more females. The study found vaccine-associated CD4 TCRs spanning spike, dominant at 160-218 and 743-854. The study identified only six AZD1222 recipients as seropositive at baseline.

Clones were read by immunoSEQ multiplex PCR, and TCRdb kept only the in-frame ones, dropping some. This sample has about 140,000 clones, with 85% to 90% found just once. The V end was cut by 1 base, the J end by 3 bases, with 1 base between. This CDR3 contains 12 residues. Germline CDR1 and CDR2: LGHNT and FRNRAP. This clonotype was sampled from an adult who received the AZD1222 COVID-19 vaccine. This specimen consisted of peripheral blood, obtained 28 days after the second AZD1222 dose. V gene TRBV12-5 combines with J gene TRBJ1-5; unclear D gene. CDR3 DNA sequence: TGTGCTAGTGGTTTGGACAATCAGCCCCAGCATTTT. Encoded protein: CASGLDNQPQHF.